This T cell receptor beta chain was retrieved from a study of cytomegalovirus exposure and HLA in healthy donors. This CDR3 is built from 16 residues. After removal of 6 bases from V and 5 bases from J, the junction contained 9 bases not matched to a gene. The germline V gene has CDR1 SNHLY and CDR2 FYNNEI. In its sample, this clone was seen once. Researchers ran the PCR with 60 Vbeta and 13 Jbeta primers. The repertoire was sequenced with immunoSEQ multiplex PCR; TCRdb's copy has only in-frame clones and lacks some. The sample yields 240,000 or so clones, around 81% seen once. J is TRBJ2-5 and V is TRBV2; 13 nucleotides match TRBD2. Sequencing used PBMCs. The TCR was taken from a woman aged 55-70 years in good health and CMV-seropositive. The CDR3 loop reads CASRTTSGRSGETQYF. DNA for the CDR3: TGTGCCAGCAGGACGACTAGCGGGAGGTCCGGGGAGACCCAGTACTTC.